This TCR beta chain was profiled in a study of blood T cell repertoires in COVID-19. Across the study: From T cells, B-cell-depleted T cells, or PBMCs came the material, which was cDNA or gDNA.

Measured with immunoSEQ multiplex PCR; TCRdb has only the in-frame clones, and not every one. In the table there are under 250,000 clones, 87% of which are singletons. The sample holds one count of this clone. The V and J ends lost 6 bases and 2 bases respectively, with 8 bases between them. The CDR3 runs to 13 residues. From germline, CDR1 is MDHEN and CDR2 SYDVKM. Enrolled through a virtual design, the participants were between 18 and 89 years of age and came from under 25 US areas. The sequenced sample was PBMCs or T cells enriched from blood (not recorded which). This receptor was taken from a man younger than 40 who had recovered from COVID-19. The chain links TRBV28 to TRBJ2-1; possibly TRBD2 for D (5 bases). CDR3 sequence: CASRTTTYNEQFF. Written as DNA, the CDR3 is TGTGCCAGCAGGACTACAACCTACAATGAGCAGTTCTTC.